This section outlines one T cell receptor (beta chain) sequence together with its context. The target antigen is unknown. The data derive from a study of T cell responses to AZD1222 COVID-19 vaccine. Regarding the study as a whole: White British people made up most donors, females outnumbered males, and clonal diversity was possibly underestimated. There were vaccine-associated CD4 TCRs across spike, dominant at 160-218 and 743-854.

CDR1 is LNHNV and CDR2 is YYDKDF in the germline V gene (reference sequence). V lost 1 base, J lost 4 bases, and 10 bases lay in between. The CDR3 has 15 amino acids. The repertoire was sequenced with immunoSEQ multiplex PCR; TCRdb's copy has only in-frame clones and lacks some. The sample has about 130,000 clones, 80% to 90% seen once. The receptor comes from an adult in good health. The chain recombines TRBV15 with TRBJ2-2, with D perhaps TRBD1 (6 bases). Sequencing used peripheral blood, obtained on day 0 of AZD1222 vaccination. The CDR3 sequence is CATSRGDTGTGELFF. The CDR3 nucleotides read TGTGCCACCAGCAGAGGGGACACGGGCACCGGGGAGCTGTTTTTT.